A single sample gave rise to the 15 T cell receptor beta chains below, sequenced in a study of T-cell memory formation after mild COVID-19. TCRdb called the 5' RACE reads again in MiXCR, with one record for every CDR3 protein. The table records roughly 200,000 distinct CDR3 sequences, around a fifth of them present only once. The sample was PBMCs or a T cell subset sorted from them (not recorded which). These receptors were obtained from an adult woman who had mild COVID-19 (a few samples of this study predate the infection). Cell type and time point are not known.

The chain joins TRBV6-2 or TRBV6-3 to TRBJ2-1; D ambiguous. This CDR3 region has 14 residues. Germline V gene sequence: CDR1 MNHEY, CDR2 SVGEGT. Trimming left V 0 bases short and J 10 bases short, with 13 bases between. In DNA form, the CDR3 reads TGTGCCAGCAGTTACTCGATCCACGACTCGGAGCAGTTCTTC. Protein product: CASSYSIHDSEQFF.

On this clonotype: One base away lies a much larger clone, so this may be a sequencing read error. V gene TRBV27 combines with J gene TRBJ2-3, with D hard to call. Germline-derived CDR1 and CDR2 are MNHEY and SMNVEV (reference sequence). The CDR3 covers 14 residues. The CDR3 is CASSFFSAADTKYF. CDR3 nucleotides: TGTGCCAGCAGTTTTTTCTCGGCAGCAGATACGAAGTATTTT.

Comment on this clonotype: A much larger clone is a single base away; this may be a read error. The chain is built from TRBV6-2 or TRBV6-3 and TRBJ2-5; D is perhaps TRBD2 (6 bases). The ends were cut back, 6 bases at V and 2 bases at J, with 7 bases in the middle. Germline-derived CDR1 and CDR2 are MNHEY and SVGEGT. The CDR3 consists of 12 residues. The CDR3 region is CASSGGQETQYF. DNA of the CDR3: TGTGCCAGCAGCGGGGGTCAAGAGACCCAGTACTTC.

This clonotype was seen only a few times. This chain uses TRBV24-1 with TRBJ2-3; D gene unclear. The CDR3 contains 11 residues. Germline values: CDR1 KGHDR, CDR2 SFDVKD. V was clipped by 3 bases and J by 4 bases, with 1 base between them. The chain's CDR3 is CATSDPDTQYF. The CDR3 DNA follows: TGTGCCACCAGTGATCCAGATACGCAGTATTTT.

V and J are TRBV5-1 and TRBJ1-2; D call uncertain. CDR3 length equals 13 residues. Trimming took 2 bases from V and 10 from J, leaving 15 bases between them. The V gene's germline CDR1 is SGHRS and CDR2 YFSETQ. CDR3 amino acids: CASSFNPGNAYTF. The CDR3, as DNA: TGCGCCAGCAGCTTTAACCCGGGGAATGCCTACACCTTC.

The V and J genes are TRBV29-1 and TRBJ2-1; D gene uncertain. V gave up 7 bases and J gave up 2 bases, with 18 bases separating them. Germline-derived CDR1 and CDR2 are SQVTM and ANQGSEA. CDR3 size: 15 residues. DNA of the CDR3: TGCAGCGACGGCTGGGATCAGCAGGCCTACAATGAGCAGTTCTTC. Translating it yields CSDGWDQQAYNEQFF.

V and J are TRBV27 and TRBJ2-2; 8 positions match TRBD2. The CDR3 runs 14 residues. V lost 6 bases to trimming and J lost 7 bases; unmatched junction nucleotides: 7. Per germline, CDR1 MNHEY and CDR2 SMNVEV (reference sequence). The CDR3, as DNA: TGTGCCAGCAGGAGGCGGGGGGAGGGCGGGGAGCTGTTTTTT. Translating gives CASRRRGEGGELFF.

The CDR3 reads CSVVSESSYEQYF. The CDR3 region has the DNA TGCAGCGTTGTAAGCGAGAGTAGCTACGAGCAGTACTTC. The V gene is TRBV29-1, the J gene TRBJ2-7; no reliable D call. Germline V gene data show CDR1 as SQVTM and CDR2 as ANQGSEA. The CDR3 has 13 amino acids. Deletions cut 4 bases from V and 3 bases from J, with 13 bases between.

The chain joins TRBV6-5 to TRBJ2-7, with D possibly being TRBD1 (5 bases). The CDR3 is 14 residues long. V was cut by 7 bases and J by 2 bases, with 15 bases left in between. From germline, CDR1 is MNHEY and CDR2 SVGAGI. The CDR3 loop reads CASTMTADPYEQYF. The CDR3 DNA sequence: TGTGCCAGCACCATGACAGCCGATCCCTACGAGCAGTACTTC.

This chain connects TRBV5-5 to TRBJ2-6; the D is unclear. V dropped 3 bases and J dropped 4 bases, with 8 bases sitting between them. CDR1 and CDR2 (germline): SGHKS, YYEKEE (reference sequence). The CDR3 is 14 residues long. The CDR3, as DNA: TGTGCCAGCAGCTCCGTCGAAGGGGCCAACGTCCTGACTTTC. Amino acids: CASSSVEGANVLTF.

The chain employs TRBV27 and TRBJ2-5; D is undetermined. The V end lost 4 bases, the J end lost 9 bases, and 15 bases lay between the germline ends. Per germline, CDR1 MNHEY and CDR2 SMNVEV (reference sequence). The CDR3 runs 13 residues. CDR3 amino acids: CASSSGPPAAQYF. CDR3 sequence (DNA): TGTGCCAGCAGTTCCGGGCCACCGGCGGCCCAGTACTTC.

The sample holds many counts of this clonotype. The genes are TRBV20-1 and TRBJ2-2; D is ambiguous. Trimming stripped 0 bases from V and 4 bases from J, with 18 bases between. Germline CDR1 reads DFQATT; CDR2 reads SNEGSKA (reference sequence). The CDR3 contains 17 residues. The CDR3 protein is CSARESGSLRVTGELFF. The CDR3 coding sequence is TGCAGTGCTAGAGAATCGGGCAGCCTACGTGTCACCGGGGAGCTGTTTTTT.

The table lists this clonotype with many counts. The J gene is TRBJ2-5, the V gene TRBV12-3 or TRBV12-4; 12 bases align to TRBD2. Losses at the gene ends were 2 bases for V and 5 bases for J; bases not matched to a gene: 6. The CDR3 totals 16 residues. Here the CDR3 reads CASSLPSGGAKETQYF. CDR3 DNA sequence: TGTGCCAGCAGTTTACCTAGCGGGGGGGCAAAGGAGACCCAGTACTTC.

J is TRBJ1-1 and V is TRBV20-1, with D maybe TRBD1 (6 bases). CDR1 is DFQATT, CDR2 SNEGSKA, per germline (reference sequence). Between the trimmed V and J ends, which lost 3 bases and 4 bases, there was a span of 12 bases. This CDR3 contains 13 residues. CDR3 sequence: CSARGNRVTEAFF. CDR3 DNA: TGCAGTGCTAGGGGGAACAGGGTCACTGAAGCTTTCTTT.

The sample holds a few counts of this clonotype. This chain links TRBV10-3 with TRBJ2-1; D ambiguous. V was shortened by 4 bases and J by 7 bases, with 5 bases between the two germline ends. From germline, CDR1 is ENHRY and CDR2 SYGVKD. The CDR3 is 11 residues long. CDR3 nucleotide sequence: TGTGCCATCAGTGTTGGGAATGAGCAGTTCTTC. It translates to CAISVGNEQFF.